Listed here are 6 T cell receptor beta chains from one sample, sequenced in a study of OX40 agonist ivuxolimab in advanced cancers. Assay: immunoSEQ multiplex PCR; the TCRdb copy retains only in-frame clones and omits some. This table holds about 70,000 clones, approximately 90% found once. The input for sequencing was CD4+ or CD8+ T cells sorted from blood, taken in a trial of the OX40 agonist ivuxolimab. Receptor source: an adult with an advanced solid tumor such as melanoma, head and neck, liver or kidney cancer.

The chain has TRBV7-2 and TRBJ1-5; 9 nucleotides match TRBD1. The trim removed 4 bases at V and 4 bases at J, leaving 8 bases unmatched. CDR3 size: 16 residues. Germline V lookup: CDR1 SGHTA, CDR2 FQGNSA. CDR3 sequence reads: CASSSLGGQGNQPQHF. CDR3 bases: TGTGCCAGCAGCTCCCTGGGGGGACAGGGAAATCAGCCCCAGCATTTT. Based on the CDR3 plus reference TRBV7-2 and TRBJ1-5, the full variable domain is GAGVSQSPSNKVTEKGKDVELRCDPISGHTALYWYRQSLGQGLEFLIYFQGNSAPDKSGLPSDRFSAERTGGSVSTLTIQRTQQEDSAVYLCASSSLGGQGNQPQHFGDGTRLSIL.

On this clone: Within the sample, other DNA sequences also encode this same CDR3. This chain uses TRBV10-3 with TRBJ2-7; D call uncertain. Germline CDR1 is ENHRY and CDR2 is SYGVKD. V lost 2 bases and J lost 2, with 7 bases in between. The CDR3 consists of 13 residues. The CDR3 loop reads CAISEGSAYEQYF. The CDR3 DNA sequence: TGTGCCATCAGTGAGGGATCGGCCTACGAGCAGTACTTC.

CDR3 bases: TGTGCCAGCAGCCTTGGCGTAACCTACGAGCAGTACTTC. It encodes CASSLGVTYEQYF. J is TRBJ2-7 and V is TRBV9; no reliable D call. Germline lookup yields CDR1 SGDLS and CDR2 YYNGEE. CDR3 length: 13 amino acids. Trimming removed 4 bases from V and 2 bases from J, with 10 bases in between.

The CDR3 is CASSLRTDYEQYF. The CDR3 bases are TGTGCCAGCAGCTTACGGACTGACTACGAGCAGTACTTC. This rearrangement joins TRBV11-2 to TRBJ2-7, with a weak D call TRBD2 (5 bases). Trimming removed 2 bases from V and 3 bases from J, with 8 bases in between. Germline V gene lookup returns CDR1 SGHAT and CDR2 FQNNGV. The CDR3 spans 13 residues.

The J gene is TRBJ2-3, the V gene TRBV7-3, with 9 bases lining up with TRBD1. V was pared by 3 bases and J by 0 bases, with 1 base of the junction left unmatched. The CDR3 totals 15 residues. CDR1 is SGHTA, CDR2 FQGTGA, per germline. CDR3 in DNA: TGTGCCAGCAGCTTTGGGACAGGGAGCACAGATACGCAGTATTTT. It yields the protein CASSFGTGSTDTQYF.

The chain employs TRBV4-3 and TRBJ1-2; the match to TRBD1 covers 9 bases. V gave up 0 bases and J gave up 7 bases; unmatched junction bases: 6. Germline V gene sequence: CDR1 LGHNA, CDR2 YSLEER. This CDR3 spans 15 amino acids. Here the CDR3 DNA reads TGCGCCAGCAGCCAAGACGGGACAGGGTCGGGTGGCTACACCTTC. This encodes CASSQDGTGSGGYTF.